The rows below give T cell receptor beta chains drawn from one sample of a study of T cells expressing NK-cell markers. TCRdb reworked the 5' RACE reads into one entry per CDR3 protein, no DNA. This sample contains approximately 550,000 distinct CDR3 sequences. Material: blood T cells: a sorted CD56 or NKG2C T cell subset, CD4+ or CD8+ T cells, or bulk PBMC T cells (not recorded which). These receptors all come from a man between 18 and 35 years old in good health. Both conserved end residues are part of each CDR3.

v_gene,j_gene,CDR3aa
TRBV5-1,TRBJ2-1,CASSSGFMPNEQFF
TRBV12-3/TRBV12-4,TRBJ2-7,CASSPRLARMSYEQYF
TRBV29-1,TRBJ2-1,CSVGSSYNEQFF
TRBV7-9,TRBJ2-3,CASSKDSAGLSDTQYF
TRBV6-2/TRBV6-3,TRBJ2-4,CASTTLVAKNIQYF
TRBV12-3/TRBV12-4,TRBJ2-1,CASSLSGRADEQFF
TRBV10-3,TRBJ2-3,CAISGTGLAEVTDTQYF
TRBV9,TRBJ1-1,CASSPRLADWNTEAFF
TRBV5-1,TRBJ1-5,CASKSWDDDSNQPQHF
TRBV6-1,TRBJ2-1,CASSPQLLAGGPNEQFF
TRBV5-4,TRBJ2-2,CASSGGTAGELFF
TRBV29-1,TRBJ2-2,CSGRNSGSGTGELFF
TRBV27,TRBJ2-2,CASNLDRNTGELFF
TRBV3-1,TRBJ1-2,CASSQGEFRGNGYTF
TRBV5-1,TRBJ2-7,CASKALSGHYEQYF
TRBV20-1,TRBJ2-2,CSASRPGSDPTGELFF
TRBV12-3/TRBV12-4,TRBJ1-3,CASGVSGGNTIYF
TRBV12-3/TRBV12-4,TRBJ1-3,CASRRGGQRLIGNTIYF
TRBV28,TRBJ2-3,CASSPRDSLTDTQYF
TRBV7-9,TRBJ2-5,CASSPSGRGQTQYF
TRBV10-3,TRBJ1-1,CAISDPGQSTNTEAFF
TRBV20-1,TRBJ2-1,CSALSGRESSYNEQFF
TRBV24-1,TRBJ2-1,CATSDLLASQEQFF
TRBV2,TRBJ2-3,CARTGTGVPTDTQYF
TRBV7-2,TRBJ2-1,CASSLGRDSLYNEQFF
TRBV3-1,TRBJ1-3,CASSPTRTGNTIYF
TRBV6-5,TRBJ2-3,CASTPGLAGVADTQYF
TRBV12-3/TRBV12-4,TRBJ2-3,CASSLLSDPADTQYF
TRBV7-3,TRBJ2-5,CASSFGQRETQYF
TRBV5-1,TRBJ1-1,CASSGETGTTNTEAFF
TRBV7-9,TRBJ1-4,CASSSRGMDEKLFF
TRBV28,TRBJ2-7,CASSSGQLYEQYF
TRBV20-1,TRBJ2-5,CSASASGGLETQYF
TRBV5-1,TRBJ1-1,CASSSEGRREAFF
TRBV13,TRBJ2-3,CATSPGTTADTQYF
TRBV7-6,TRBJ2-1,CASSLRTSGYNEQFF
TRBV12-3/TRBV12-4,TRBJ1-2,CASVKAFNYGYTF